This is a list of T cell receptor beta chains from one sample in a study of blood T cell repertoires in COVID-19. The assay was immunoSEQ multiplex PCR, and TCRdb's table has in-frame clones only and misses some. This table has tens of thousands of clones, approximately 88% appearing once. Sequenced material: peripheral blood. The receptors shown here come from a man aged 25-45 years with COVID-19, enrolled during active disease. The CDR3 runs from the conserved cysteine through the conserved F or W. The D gene is left open where the match is weak. Clone sizes are given selectively: once, few, many, or a class where the clone is expanded.

v_call: TRBV6-1; clone_size: once; d_call: TRBD2; j_call: TRBJ2-7; cdr3_aa: CASSEALGEVAGYYEQYF; cdr3_nt: TGTGCCAGCAGTGAAGCGCTTGGGGAGGTAGCGGGGTACTACGAGCAGTACTTC
v_call: TRBV3-1/TRBV3-2; clone_size: NA; d_call: TRBD1; j_call: TRBJ1-5; cdr3_aa: CASSQAGTGGNQPQHF; cdr3_nt: TGTGCCAGCAGCCAAGCCGGGACAGGAGGCAATCAGCCCCAGCATTTT
v_call: TRBV27; clone_size: NA; d_call: TRBD2; j_call: TRBJ2-7; cdr3_aa: CASSSGILRRAIGEQYF; cdr3_nt: TGTGCCAGCAGTAGCGGGATTCTTAGGCGGGCGATTGGCGAGCAGTACTTC
v_call: TRBV5-1; clone_size: NA; d_call: TRBD2; j_call: TRBJ2-3; cdr3_aa: CASSPGLVGTDTQYF; cdr3_nt: TGCGCCAGCAGCCCGGGACTAGTAGGAACAGATACGCAGTATTTT
v_call: TRBV18; clone_size: NA; d_call: TRBD1; j_call: TRBJ1-5; cdr3_aa: CASSLQPTGGQPQHF; cdr3_nt: TGTGCCAGCTCACTTCAGCCCACAGGGGGTCAGCCCCAGCATTTT
v_call: TRBV28; clone_size: NA; d_call: TRBD1; j_call: TRBJ1-3; cdr3_aa: CASGTGGRGPGNTIYF; cdr3_nt: TGTGCCAGCGGGACAGGGGGCCGGGGGCCCGGAAACACCATATATTTT
v_call: TRBV28; clone_size: NA; d_call: NA; j_call: TRBJ1-2; cdr3_aa: CAIWAPNYGYTF; cdr3_nt: TGTGCCATTTGGGCCCCCAACTATGGCTACACCTTC
v_call: TRBV6-5; clone_size: once; d_call: NA; j_call: TRBJ1-6; cdr3_aa: CASSTQGNSPLHF; cdr3_nt: TGTGCCAGCAGCACACAGGGTAATTCTCCCCTCCACTTT
v_call: TRBV19; clone_size: NA; d_call: TRBD2; j_call: TRBJ2-7; cdr3_aa: CASSIRQTSGTYEQYF; cdr3_nt: TGTGCCAGTAGTATAAGACAGACTAGCGGGACCTACGAGCAGTACTTC
v_call: TRBV10-3; clone_size: NA; d_call: TRBD1; j_call: TRBJ1-1; cdr3_aa: CAIRTAGGFGAFF; cdr3_nt: TGTGCCATCAGGACCGCAGGGGGATTCGGAGCTTTCTTT
v_call: TRBV15; clone_size: NA; d_call: NA; j_call: TRBJ1-3; cdr3_aa: CATSQSRANGNTIYF; cdr3_nt: TGTGCCACCAGCCAGTCCAGGGCAAACGGAAACACCATATATTTT
v_call: TRBV10-3; clone_size: once; d_call: NA; j_call: TRBJ2-7; cdr3_aa: CAIGSDRKYEQYF; cdr3_nt: TGTGCCATCGGATCGGACAGAAAATACGAGCAGTACTTC
v_call: TRBV11-2; clone_size: few; d_call: TRBD1; j_call: TRBJ1-2; cdr3_aa: CASSHIDRGDGYTF; cdr3_nt: TGTGCCAGCAGTCATATAGACAGGGGCGACGGCTACACCTTC
v_call: TRBV7-8; clone_size: NA; d_call: NA; j_call: TRBJ2-4; cdr3_aa: CASSLEGDVLLAKNIQYF; cdr3_nt: TGTGCCAGCAGCTTAGAGGGGGACGTTTTACTAGCCAAAAACATTCAGTACTTC
v_call: TRBV6-5; clone_size: NA; d_call: NA; j_call: TRBJ2-2; cdr3_aa: CASSYRGDTGELFF; cdr3_nt: TGTGCCAGCAGTTACAGGGGCGACACCGGGGAGCTGTTTTTT
v_call: TRBV4-2; clone_size: NA; d_call: TRBD1; j_call: TRBJ1-2; cdr3_aa: CASSQDQGTGVGTWYGYTF; cdr3_nt: TGTGCCAGCAGCCAAGATCAGGGGACAGGGGTAGGAACTTGGTATGGCTACACCTTC
v_call: TRBV7-3; clone_size: NA; d_call: TRBD1; j_call: TRBJ2-3; cdr3_aa: CASSYDRVQYF; cdr3_nt: TGTGCCAGCAGCTACGACAGGGTTCAGTATTTT
v_call: TRBV15; clone_size: once; d_call: TRBD1; j_call: TRBJ1-4; cdr3_aa: CATSRAGTGNEKLFF; cdr3_nt: TGTGCCACCAGCAGAGCCGGGACAGGGAATGAAAAACTGTTTTTT
v_call: TRBV4-1; clone_size: NA; d_call: NA; j_call: TRBJ2-6; cdr3_aa: CASSQEDQGSGANVLTF; cdr3_nt: TGCGCCAGCAGCCAAGAGGATCAGGGGTCTGGGGCCAACGTCCTGACTTTC
v_call: TRBV28; clone_size: NA; d_call: NA; j_call: TRBJ1-6; cdr3_aa: CASAGVSNSPLHF; cdr3_nt: TGTGCCAGCGCGGGAGTCTCCAATTCACCCCTCCACTTT
v_call: TRBV7-8; clone_size: once; d_call: NA; j_call: TRBJ2-2; cdr3_aa: CASSSAGTGELFF; cdr3_nt: TGTGCCAGCAGTTCTGCAGGGACCGGGGAGCTGTTTTTT
v_call: TRBV28; clone_size: NA; d_call: NA; j_call: TRBJ1-4; cdr3_aa: CASSGGTEREKLFF; cdr3_nt: TGTGCCAGCAGCGGCGGGACGGAGAGGGAAAAACTGTTTTTT
v_call: TRBV10-2; clone_size: NA; d_call: NA; j_call: TRBJ1-5; cdr3_aa: CASMEGQTEGPQHF; cdr3_nt: TGCGCCAGCATGGAGGGCCAGACCGAGGGGCCCCAGCATTTT
v_call: TRBV5-4; clone_size: few; d_call: TRBD1; j_call: TRBJ1-5; cdr3_aa: CASSPRGESNQPQHF; cdr3_nt: TGTGCCAGCAGCCCCAGGGGGGAGAGCAATCAGCCCCAGCATTTT
v_call: TRBV19; clone_size: NA; d_call: TRBD2; j_call: TRBJ2-1; cdr3_aa: CASSSGGYNEQFF; cdr3_nt: TGTGCCAGTTCTAGCGGGGGCTACAATGAGCAGTTCTTC
v_call: TRBV9; clone_size: NA; d_call: NA; j_call: TRBJ2-5; cdr3_aa: CASSVEPAMRETQYF; cdr3_nt: TGTGCCAGCAGCGTAGAGCCAGCAATGAGGGAGACCCAGTACTTC
v_call: TRBV28; clone_size: NA; d_call: TRBD1; j_call: TRBJ1-1; cdr3_aa: CASKDRVRGNTEAFF; cdr3_nt: TGTGCCAGCAAGGACAGGGTTAGGGGGAACACTGAAGCTTTCTTT
v_call: TRBV6-6; clone_size: NA; d_call: TRBD2; j_call: TRBJ2-3; cdr3_aa: CASSPRKGAAGAEDTQYF; cdr3_nt: TGTGCCAGCAGTCCGCGGAAAGGGGCCGCGGGAGCGGAAGATACGCAGTATTTT
v_call: TRBV6-5; clone_size: NA; d_call: NA; j_call: TRBJ2-2; cdr3_aa: CASSSPEQEHTGELFF; cdr3_nt: TGTGCCAGCAGTTCCCCGGAACAGGAACACACCGGGGAGCTGTTTTTT
v_call: TRBV6-4; clone_size: NA; d_call: NA; j_call: TRBJ2-2; cdr3_aa: CASKERHATGELFF; cdr3_nt: TGTGCCAGCAAGGAGCGTCATGCTACCGGGGAGCTGTTTTTT
v_call: TRBV19; clone_size: NA; d_call: NA; j_call: TRBJ2-7; cdr3_aa: CASRDIYSYEQYF; cdr3_nt: TGTGCCTCCAGGGACATTTACTCCTACGAGCAGTACTTC
v_call: TRBV11-2; clone_size: few; d_call: NA; j_call: TRBJ1-4; cdr3_aa: CASSLSTTANEKLFF; cdr3_nt: TGTGCCAGCAGCTTATCCACCACGGCTAATGAAAAACTGTTTTTT
v_call: TRBV5-6; clone_size: NA; d_call: NA; j_call: TRBJ2-7; cdr3_aa: CASSLLSRADYEQYF; cdr3_nt: TGTGCCAGCAGCTTGTTGTCCAGGGCGGACTACGAGCAGTACTTC
v_call: TRBV7-2; clone_size: NA; d_call: NA; j_call: TRBJ2-7; cdr3_aa: CATQGLSSYEQYF; cdr3_nt: TGTGCCACTCAGGGGCTTAGCTCCTACGAGCAGTACTTC
v_call: TRBV5-1; clone_size: NA; d_call: NA; j_call: TRBJ2-4; cdr3_aa: CASSLEGGGAKNIQYF; cdr3_nt: TGCGCCAGCAGCTTAGAAGGGGGAGGGGCCAAAAACATTCAGTACTTC
v_call: TRBV3-1/TRBV3-2; clone_size: NA; d_call: NA; j_call: TRBJ2-5; cdr3_aa: CASSHIRGETQYF; cdr3_nt: TGTGCCAGCAGCCATATAAGGGGGGAGACCCAGTACTTC
v_call: TRBV10-2; clone_size: NA; d_call: TRBD2; j_call: TRBJ2-2; cdr3_aa: CASGRASGSLTGELFF; cdr3_nt: TGCGCCAGCGGCAGGGCTAGCGGGAGTTTAACCGGGGAGCTGTTTTTT
v_call: TRBV10-3; clone_size: NA; d_call: TRBD2; j_call: TRBJ2-3; cdr3_aa: CAISESGTSGTGDTQYF; cdr3_nt: TGTGCCATCAGTGAGTCGGGGACTAGCGGGACGGGAGATACGCAGTATTTT
v_call: TRBV2; clone_size: NA; d_call: TRBD1; j_call: TRBJ2-7; cdr3_aa: CASRGPRAGGNYEQYF; cdr3_nt: TGTGCCAGCAGGGGCCCTAGGGCAGGGGGTAATTACGAGCAGTACTTC
v_call: TRBV18; clone_size: NA; d_call: TRBD1; j_call: TRBJ1-1; cdr3_aa: CASSMAPATGRNTEAFF; cdr3_nt: TGTGCCAGCTCAATGGCCCCCGCGACAGGGCGCAACACTGAAGCTTTCTTT
v_call: TRBV29-1; clone_size: NA; d_call: TRBD1; j_call: TRBJ2-7; cdr3_aa: CSVEVGTGSYEQYF; cdr3_nt: TGCAGCGTTGAAGTGGGGACAGGATCCTACGAGCAGTACTTC
v_call: TRBV30; clone_size: NA; d_call: NA; j_call: TRBJ2-1; cdr3_aa: CAWMGQGRYNEQFF; cdr3_nt: TGTGCCTGGATGGGGCAGGGGAGATACAATGAGCAGTTCTTC
v_call: TRBV28; clone_size: NA; d_call: NA; j_call: TRBJ1-2; cdr3_aa: CASSLNQRRGYTF; cdr3_nt: TGTGCCAGCAGTTTAAATCAGCGGCGCGGCTACACCTTC
v_call: TRBV6-1; clone_size: NA; d_call: NA; j_call: TRBJ2-2; cdr3_aa: CASSEAVLVIRELFF; cdr3_nt: TGTGCCAGCAGTGAAGCCGTACTTGTGATCAGGGAGCTGTTTTTT
v_call: TRBV28; clone_size: NA; d_call: NA; j_call: TRBJ2-3; cdr3_aa: CASLGVGLTQYF; cdr3_nt: TGTGCCAGCCTCGGGGTGGGATTGACGCAGTATTTT
v_call: TRBV6-4; clone_size: NA; d_call: NA; j_call: TRBJ1-1; cdr3_aa: CASSTEINTEAFF; cdr3_nt: TGTGCCAGCAGCACAGAGATTAACACTGAAGCTTTCTTT
v_call: TRBV4-1; clone_size: NA; d_call: NA; j_call: TRBJ2-3; cdr3_aa: CASSQRSADTQYF; cdr3_nt: TGCGCCAGCAGCCAGAGGAGCGCAGATACGCAGTATTTT
v_call: TRBV6-6; clone_size: NA; d_call: NA; j_call: TRBJ1-2; cdr3_aa: CASTYMGGGLYGYTF; cdr3_nt: TGTGCCAGCACCTACATGGGGGGAGGCCTCTATGGCTACACCTTC
v_call: TRBV2; clone_size: NA; d_call: TRBD1; j_call: TRBJ1-3; cdr3_aa: CASRGQLSGNTIYF; cdr3_nt: TGTGCCAGCAGGGGACAGCTCTCTGGAAACACCATATATTTT
v_call: TRBV7-2; clone_size: NA; d_call: NA; j_call: TRBJ2-3; cdr3_aa: CASSRLPGGSTDTQYF; cdr3_nt: TGTGCCAGCAGCCGCCTTCCCGGGGGTAGCACAGATACGCAGTATTTT
v_call: TRBV5-1; clone_size: NA; d_call: NA; j_call: TRBJ2-3; cdr3_aa: CASSLLAGTDTQYF; cdr3_nt: TGCGCCAGCAGCTTGTTGGCGGGAACAGATACGCAGTATTTT
v_call: TRBV4-2; clone_size: NA; d_call: TRBD2; j_call: TRBJ2-5; cdr3_aa: CASSQPTSGRAETQYF; cdr3_nt: TGTGCCAGCAGCCAACCAACTAGCGGGAGGGCAGAGACCCAGTACTTC
v_call: TRBV9; clone_size: NA; d_call: NA; j_call: TRBJ1-1; cdr3_aa: CASSTYAGNTEAFF; cdr3_nt: TGTGCCAGCAGCACATACGCGGGGAACACTGAAGCTTTCTTT
v_call: TRBV7-9; clone_size: few; d_call: NA; j_call: TRBJ2-7; cdr3_aa: CASSPVEYEQYF; cdr3_nt: TGTGCCAGCAGCCCCGTTGAGTACGAGCAGTACTTC
v_call: TRBV7-9; clone_size: once; d_call: TRBD1; j_call: TRBJ2-3; cdr3_aa: CASSFMGQGAADTQYF; cdr3_nt: TGTGCCAGCAGCTTTATGGGACAGGGGGCGGCAGATACGCAGTATTTT